One TCR beta chain is described in this entry. Its antigen remains unidentified. One end of the junction does not line up with germline, which may come from a read error. The data were taken from a study of tumor-infiltrating lymphocytes in primary liver carcinoma. Study context: Patients' primary liver carcinoma was surgically resected.

Study-level findings and limits: Lower overlap was observed for tumor-adjacent and tumor-blood pairs relative to tumor region pairs.

CDR1 and CDR2 (germline): LGHNA, YSLEER. This CDR3 spans 13 amino acids. Unsorted whole blood supplied the blood RNA, and germline DNA was isolated too. Starting from 500 ng of total RNA, TCR beta cDNA was produced with a primer in the constant region. Nested multiplex PCR, run for three rounds with slightly modified ARM-PCR, yielded TCR beta libraries. With TRBV1-TRBV30 forward primers and a C-beta reverse primer, the first two PCR rounds were run for around 11 cycles each. In TCRdb, the multiplex PCR reads were re-called with MiXCR into one record per CDR3 protein. Among around 330,000 distinct CDR3 sequences listed, roughly two thirds were seen once.

This sequence joins TRBV4-3 and TRBJ2-1, with D unclear. The TCR was taken from a man aged 40-50 years with primary liver carcinoma and hepatitis B virus infection. The sequenced material came from peripheral blood. The chain's CDR3 is CTSSQDRVDEQFF. For the CDR3, the DNA is TGCACCAGCAGCCAAGATCGAGTAGATGAGCAGTTCTTC.